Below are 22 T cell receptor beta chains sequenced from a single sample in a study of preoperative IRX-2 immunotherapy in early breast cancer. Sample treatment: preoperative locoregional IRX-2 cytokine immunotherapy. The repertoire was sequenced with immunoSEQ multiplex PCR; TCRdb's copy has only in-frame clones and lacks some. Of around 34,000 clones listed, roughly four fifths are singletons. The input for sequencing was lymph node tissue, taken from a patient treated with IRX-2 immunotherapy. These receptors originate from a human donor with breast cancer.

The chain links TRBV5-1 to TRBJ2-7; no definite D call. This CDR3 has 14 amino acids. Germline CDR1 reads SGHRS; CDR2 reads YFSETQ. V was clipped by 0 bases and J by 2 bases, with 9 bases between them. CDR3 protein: CASSLVQVPYEQYF. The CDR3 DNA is TGCGCCAGCAGCTTGGTTCAGGTCCCCTACGAGCAGTACTTC.

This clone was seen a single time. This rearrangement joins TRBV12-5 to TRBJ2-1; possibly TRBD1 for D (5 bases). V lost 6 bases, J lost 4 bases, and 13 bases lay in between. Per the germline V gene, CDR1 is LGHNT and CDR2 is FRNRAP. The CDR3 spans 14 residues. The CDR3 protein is CASGKGLGYNEQFF. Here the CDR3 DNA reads TGTGCTAGTGGCAAGGGGTTGGGGTACAATGAGCAGTTCTTC.

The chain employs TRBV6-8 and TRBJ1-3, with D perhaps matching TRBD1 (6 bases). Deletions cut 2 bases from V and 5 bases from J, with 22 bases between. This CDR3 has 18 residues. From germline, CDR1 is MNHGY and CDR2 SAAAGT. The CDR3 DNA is TGTGCCAGCAGTTACCGGCGACAGGATTCAGTTCCCAGAAACACCATATATTTT. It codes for CASSYRRQDSVPRNTIYF.

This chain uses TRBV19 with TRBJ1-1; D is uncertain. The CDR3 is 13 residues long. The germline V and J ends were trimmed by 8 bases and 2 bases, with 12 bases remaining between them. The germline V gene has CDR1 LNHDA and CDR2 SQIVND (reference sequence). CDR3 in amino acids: CASRELGNTEAFF. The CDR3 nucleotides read TGTGCCAGTCGGGAGCTTGGAAACACTGAAGCTTTCTTT.

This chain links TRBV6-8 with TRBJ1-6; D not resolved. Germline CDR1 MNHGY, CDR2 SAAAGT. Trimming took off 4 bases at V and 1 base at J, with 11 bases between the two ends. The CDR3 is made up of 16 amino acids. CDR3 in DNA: TGTGCCAGCAGTTCAGCTGGAGGGTCCTATAATTCACCCCTCCACTTT. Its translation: CASSSAGGSYNSPLHF.

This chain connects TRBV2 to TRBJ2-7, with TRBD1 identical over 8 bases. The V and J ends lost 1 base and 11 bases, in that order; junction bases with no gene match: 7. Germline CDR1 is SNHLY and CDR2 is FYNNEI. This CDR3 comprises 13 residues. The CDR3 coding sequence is TGTGCCAGCAGTGAAGGGACAGGGAGGCGAGAGTACTTC. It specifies CASSEGTGRREYF. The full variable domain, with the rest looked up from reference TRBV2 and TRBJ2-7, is EPEVTQTPSHQVTQMGQEVILRCVPISNHLYFYWYRQILGQKVEFLVSFYNNEISEKSEIFDDQFSVERPDGSNFTLKIRSTKLEDSAMYFCASSEGTGRREYFGPGTRLTVT.

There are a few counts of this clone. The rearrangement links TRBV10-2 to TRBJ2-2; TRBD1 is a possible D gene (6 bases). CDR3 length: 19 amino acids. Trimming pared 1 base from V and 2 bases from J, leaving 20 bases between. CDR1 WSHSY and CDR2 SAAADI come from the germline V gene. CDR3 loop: CASSECPQRETGNTGELFF. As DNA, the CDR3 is TGCGCCAGCAGTGAGTGCCCCCAGAGGGAGACAGGCAACACCGGGGAGCTGTTTTTT.

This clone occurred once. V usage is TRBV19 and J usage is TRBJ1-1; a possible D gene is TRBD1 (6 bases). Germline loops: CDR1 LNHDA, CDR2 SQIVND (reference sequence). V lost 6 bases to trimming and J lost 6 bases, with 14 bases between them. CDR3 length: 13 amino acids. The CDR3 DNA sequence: TGTGCCAGTAGAGGACAGTTCAGCCCTGAAGCTTTCTTT. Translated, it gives CASRGQFSPEAFF.

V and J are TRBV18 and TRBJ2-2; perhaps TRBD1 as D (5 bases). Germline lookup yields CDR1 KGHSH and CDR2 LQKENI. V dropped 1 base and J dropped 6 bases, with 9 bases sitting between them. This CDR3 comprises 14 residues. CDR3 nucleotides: TGTGCCAGCTCACCACGGACGACAGCCGGGGAGCTGTTTTTT. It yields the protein CASSPRTTAGELFF.

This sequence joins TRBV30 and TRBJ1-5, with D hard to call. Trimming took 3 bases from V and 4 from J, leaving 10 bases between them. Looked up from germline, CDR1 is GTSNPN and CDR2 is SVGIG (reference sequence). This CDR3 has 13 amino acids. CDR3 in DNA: TGTGCCTGGAGCTTGGACGTAAATCAGCCCCAGCATTTT. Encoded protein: CAWSLDVNQPQHF.

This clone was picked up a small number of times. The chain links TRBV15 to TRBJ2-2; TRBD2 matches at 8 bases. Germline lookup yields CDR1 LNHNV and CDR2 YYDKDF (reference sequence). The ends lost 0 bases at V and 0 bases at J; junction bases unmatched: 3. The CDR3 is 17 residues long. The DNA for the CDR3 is TGTGCCACCAGCAGAGACCTAGCGGGTGCGAACACCGGGGAGCTGTTTTTT. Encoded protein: CATSRDLAGANTGELFF.

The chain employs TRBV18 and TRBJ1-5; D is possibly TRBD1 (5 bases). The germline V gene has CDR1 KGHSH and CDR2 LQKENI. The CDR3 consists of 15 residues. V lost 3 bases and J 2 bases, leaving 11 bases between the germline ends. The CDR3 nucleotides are TGTGCCAGCTCACCCTTAGGGGATCGCAATCAGCCCCAGCATTTT. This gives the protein CASSPLGDRNQPQHF.

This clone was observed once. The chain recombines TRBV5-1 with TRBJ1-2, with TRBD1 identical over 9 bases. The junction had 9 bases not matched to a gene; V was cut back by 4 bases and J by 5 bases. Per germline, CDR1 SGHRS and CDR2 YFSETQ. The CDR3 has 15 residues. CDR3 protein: CASSVGDRDKYGYTF. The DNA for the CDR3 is TGCGCCAGCAGCGTCGGGGACAGGGATAAATATGGCTACACCTTC.

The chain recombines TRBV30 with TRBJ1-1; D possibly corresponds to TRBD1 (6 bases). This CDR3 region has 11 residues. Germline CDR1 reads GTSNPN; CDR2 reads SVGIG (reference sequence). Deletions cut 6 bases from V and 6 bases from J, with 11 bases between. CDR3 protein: CACQGFSEAFF. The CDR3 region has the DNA TGTGCCTGTCAGGGGTTCTCTGAAGCTTTCTTT.

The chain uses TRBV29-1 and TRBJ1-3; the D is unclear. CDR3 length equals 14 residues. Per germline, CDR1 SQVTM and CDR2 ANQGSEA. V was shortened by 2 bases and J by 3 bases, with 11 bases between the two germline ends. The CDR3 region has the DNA TGCAGCGTTGAACCCCTTGGCTTTGGAAACACCATATATTTT. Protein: CSVEPLGFGNTIYF.

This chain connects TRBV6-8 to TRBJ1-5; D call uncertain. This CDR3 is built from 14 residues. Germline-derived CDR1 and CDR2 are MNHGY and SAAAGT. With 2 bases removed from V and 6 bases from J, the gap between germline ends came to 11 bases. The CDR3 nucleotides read TGTGCCAGCAGTTACGTGGCAGTCGGTCAGCCCCAGCATTTT. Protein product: CASSYVAVGQPQHF.

The DNA of the CDR3 is TGTGCCAGTAGTACCCAAAATCAGGGGTATCAGCCCCAGCATTTT. Its protein is CASSTQNQGYQPQHF. The J gene is TRBJ1-5, the V gene TRBV19, with D perhaps matching TRBD1 (6 bases). Trimming took off 4 bases at V and 5 bases at J, with 15 bases between the two ends. Germline CDR1 reads LNHDA; CDR2 reads SQIVND (reference sequence). This CDR3 spans 15 amino acids.

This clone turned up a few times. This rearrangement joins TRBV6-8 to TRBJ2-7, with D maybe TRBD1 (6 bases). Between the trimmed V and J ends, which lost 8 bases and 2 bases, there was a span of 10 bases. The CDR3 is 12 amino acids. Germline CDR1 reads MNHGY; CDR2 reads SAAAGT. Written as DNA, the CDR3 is TGTGCCAGCGAACAGGGTACCTACGAGCAGTACTTC. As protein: CASEQGTYEQYF.

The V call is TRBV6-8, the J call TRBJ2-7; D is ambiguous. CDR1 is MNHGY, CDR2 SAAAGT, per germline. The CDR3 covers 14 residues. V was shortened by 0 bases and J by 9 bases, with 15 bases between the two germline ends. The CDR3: CASSYSVGLTRQYF. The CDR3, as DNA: TGTGCCAGCAGTTACTCGGTGGGTTTAACGCGGCAGTACTTC.

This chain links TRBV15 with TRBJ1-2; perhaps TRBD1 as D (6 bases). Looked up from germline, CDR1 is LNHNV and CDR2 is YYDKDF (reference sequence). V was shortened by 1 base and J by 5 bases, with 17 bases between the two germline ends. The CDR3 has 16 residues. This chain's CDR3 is CATSRGGRGRTYGYTF. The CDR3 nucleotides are TGTGCCACCAGCAGAGGTGGTCGGGGGCGCACTTATGGCTACACCTTC.

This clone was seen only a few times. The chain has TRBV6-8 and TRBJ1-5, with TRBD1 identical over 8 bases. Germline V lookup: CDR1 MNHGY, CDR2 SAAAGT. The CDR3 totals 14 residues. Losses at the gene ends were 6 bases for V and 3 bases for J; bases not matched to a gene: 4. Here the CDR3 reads CASRQGVSNQPQHF. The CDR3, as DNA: TGTGCCAGCAGACAGGGGGTCTCCAATCAGCCCCAGCATTTT.

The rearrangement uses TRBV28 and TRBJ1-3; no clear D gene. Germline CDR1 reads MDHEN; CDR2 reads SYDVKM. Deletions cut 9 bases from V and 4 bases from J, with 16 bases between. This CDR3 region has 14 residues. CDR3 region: CASSPPPRGNTIYF. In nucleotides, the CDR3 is TGTGCCAGTTCCCCACCCCCGCGCGGAAACACCATATATTTT.